The source of this TCR beta chain is a study of cytomegalovirus exposure and HLA in healthy donors. Donors counted as nominally healthy when sampled, yet unrecorded immune exposures were likely. A multiplex PCR was run with 60 Vbeta primers and 13 Jbeta primers. Sequencing was performed with immunoSEQ multiplex PCR; in TCRdb, only in-frame clones are kept and a portion is missing. Found here are around 96,000 clones, around four fifths of them singletons; the top ten hold about a tenth. CDR1 is MNHNS and CDR2 is SASEGT in the germline V gene. Trimming shortened V by 6 bases and J by 2 bases, and 11 bases separated the two germline ends. The CDR3 length is 14 residues.

The chain employs TRBV6-1 and TRBJ1-5, with TRBD1 as a possible D gene (6 bases). Sequenced input: PBMCs. This TCR was sampled from a man in his thirties or forties in good health and CMV-seropositive. The CDR3 region is CASRLTGRNQPQHF. The CDR3 nucleotides are TGTGCCAGCAGGCTCACAGGGCGCAATCAGCCCCAGCATTTT.